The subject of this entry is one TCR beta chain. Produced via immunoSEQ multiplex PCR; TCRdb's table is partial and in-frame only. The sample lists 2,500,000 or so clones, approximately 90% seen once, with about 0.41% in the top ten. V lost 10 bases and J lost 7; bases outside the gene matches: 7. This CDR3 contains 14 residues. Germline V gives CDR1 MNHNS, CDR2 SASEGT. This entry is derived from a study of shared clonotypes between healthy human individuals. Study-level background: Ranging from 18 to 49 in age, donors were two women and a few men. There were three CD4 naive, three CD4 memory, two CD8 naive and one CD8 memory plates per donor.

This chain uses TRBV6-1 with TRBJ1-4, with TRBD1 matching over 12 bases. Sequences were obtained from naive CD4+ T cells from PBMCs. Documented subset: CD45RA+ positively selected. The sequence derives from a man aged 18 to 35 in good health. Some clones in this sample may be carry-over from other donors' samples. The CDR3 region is CAKSGQGAGEKLFF. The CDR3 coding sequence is TGTGCCAAGTCGGGACAGGGGGCGGGTGAAAAACTGTTTTTT.